What follows are 15 T cell receptor beta chains derived from one specimen sequenced in a study of cytomegalovirus exposure and HLA in healthy donors. The PCR used 60 Vbeta and 13 Jbeta primers. Assay used: immunoSEQ multiplex PCR; TCRdb lists only in-frame clones, some missing. The top ten clones hold 4.8% of a sample with roughly 110,000 clones, about 74% of them seen once. Material: PBMCs. These receptors all stem from a man aged 25 to 40 in good health and CMV-seropositive.

The V call is TRBV9, the J call TRBJ2-1, with TRBD2 identical over 11 bases. Germline V gene data show CDR1 as SGDLS and CDR2 as YYNGEE. With V trimmed by 0 bases and J by 0 bases, 20 bases remained unmatched. The CDR3 has 23 residues. The CDR3 spells CASSVATGTGTSGGPYSYNEQFF. As DNA, the CDR3 is TGTGCCAGCAGCGTAGCTACAGGGACTGGAACTAGCGGGGGCCCCTACTCCTACAATGAGCAGTTCTTC. Full variable domain (outside the CDR3, taken from reference TRBV9 and TRBJ2-1): DSGVTQTPKHLITATGQRVTLRCSPRSGDLSVYWYQQSLDQGLQFLIQYYNGEERAKGNILERFSAQQFPDLHSELNLSSLELGDSALYFCASSVATGTGTSGGPYSYNEQFFGPGTRLTVL.

This clone turned up a few times. This chain links TRBV27 with TRBJ1-4; possibly TRBD1 for D (5 bases). CDR1 MNHEY and CDR2 SMNVEV come from the germline V gene (reference sequence). Between the trimmed V and J ends, which lost 8 bases and 7 bases, there was a span of 17 bases. The length of the CDR3 is 14 residues. This CDR3 reads CASSGRGAGEKLFF. DNA for the CDR3: TGTGCCAGCTCCGGAAGGGGTGCTGGTGAAAAACTGTTTTTT.

CDR3 region: CASSRRGWSGANQPQHF. CDR3 sequence (DNA): TGTGCCAGCAGCAGAAGAGGATGGTCAGGGGCCAATCAGCCCCAGCATTTT. The chain joins TRBV21-1 to TRBJ1-5; TRBD1, the table's D call, lacks a check against the DNA. TRBV21-1 is termed a pseudogene. This CDR3 comprises 17 residues.

The chain carries TRBV27 and TRBJ1-1; D possibly corresponds to TRBD1 (5 bases). V was pared by 5 bases and J by 4 bases, with 17 bases between. CDR1 is MNHEY, CDR2 SMNVEV, per germline (reference sequence). This CDR3 region has 15 residues. As DNA, the CDR3 is TGTGCCAGCAGTCATTTTGGGGCGAGAGGCACTGAAGCTTTCTTT. Translating gives CASSHFGARGTEAFF.

This clone was found many times. CDR3 loop: CAWMTGGDGYTF. DNA of the CDR3: TGTGCCTGGATGACAGGGGGGGATGGCTACACCTTC. The chain uses TRBV30 and TRBJ1-2; TRBD1 agrees at 9 bases. Trimming at V came to 4 bases and at J to 6 bases, leaving 3 bases not matched to a gene. The CDR3 extends over 12 amino acids. The germline V gene has CDR1 GTSNPN and CDR2 SVGIG (reference sequence). The full variable domain, completed using reference TRBV30 and TRBJ1-2, is SQTIHQWPATLVQPVGSPLSLECTVEGTSNPNLYWYRQAAGRGLQLLFYSVGIGQISSEVPQNLSASRPQDRQFILSSKKLLLSDSGFYLCAWMTGGDGYTFGSGTRLTVV.

This chain connects TRBV4-3 to TRBJ2-4, with D perhaps matching TRBD1 (6 bases). CDR3 length: 17 residues. Germline V gene data show CDR1 as LGHNA and CDR2 as YSLEER. V lost 0 bases, J lost 6 bases, and 18 bases lay in between. CDR3 in amino acids: CASSQETGGTWGNIQYF. CDR3 nucleotide sequence: TGCGCCAGCAGCCAAGAAACGGGTGGGACATGGGGAAACATTCAGTACTTC.

The chain recombines TRBV18 with TRBJ2-7; a weak D match, TRBD2 (5 bases). Germline assignment: CDR1 KGHSH and CDR2 LQKENI. CDR3 length equals 13 residues. V was trimmed by 5 bases and J by 7 bases, leaving 15 bases between them. The CDR3: CASSGMGRGEQYF. The CDR3 DNA sequence: TGTGCCAGCTCAGGGATGGGGAGAGGGGAGCAGTACTTC.

This chain uses TRBV7-9 with TRBJ2-3; 10 bases map to TRBD1. Per the germline V gene, CDR1 is SEHNR and CDR2 is FQNEAQ (reference sequence). Trimming removed 5 bases from V and 3 bases from J; junction bases left unmatched: 5. This CDR3 is built from 15 residues. Here the CDR3 reads CASSMGTGETDTQYF. CDR3 DNA: TGTGCCAGCAGCATGGGGACAGGGGAAACAGATACGCAGTATTTT.

The V gene is TRBV9, the J gene TRBJ1-2; 8 nucleotides agree with TRBD1. The J segment lost 8 bases and the V segment lost 4 bases, leaving 10 bases of the junction unmatched. This CDR3 has 14 amino acids. Germline CDR1 SGDLS, CDR2 YYNGEE. Here the CDR3 reads CASSRRTGNGGYTF. The CDR3 DNA follows: TGTGCCAGCAGCAGACGGACAGGGAACGGCGGCTACACCTTC.

The V gene is TRBV30, the J gene TRBJ1-1; maybe TRBD1 (6 bases). The CDR3 extends over 13 amino acids. Germline V gives CDR1 GTSNPN, CDR2 SVGIG (reference sequence). Between the trimmed V and J ends, which lost 5 bases and 1 base, there was a span of 11 bases. The CDR3 loop is CAWQGQPNTEAFF. The CDR3 nucleotides are TGTGCCTGGCAAGGACAGCCGAACACTGAAGCTTTCTTT.

The chain combines TRBV21-1 with TRBJ2-1; the D call of TRBD1 is as the table states it, not checked on the DNA. TRBV21-1 is a recognized pseudogene. This CDR3 has 19 residues. The DNA for the CDR3 is TGTGCCAGCAGCATTCCCGGGACAGGGGGCCCAAGATTCTACAATGAGCAGTTCTTC. As protein: CASSIPGTGGPRFYNEQFF.

This chain connects TRBV19 to TRBJ1-1, with D uncertain. CDR1 LNHDA and CDR2 SQIVND come from the germline V gene (reference sequence). This CDR3 is built from 14 residues. The V and J ends lost 1 base and 5 bases respectively, with 11 bases between them. The DNA of the CDR3 is TGTGCCAGTAGTATAGCTCCTGTCGGTACTGAAGCTTTCTTT. Residues: CASSIAPVGTEAFF.

The chain employs TRBV29-1 and TRBJ2-2; 12 bases are shared with TRBD1. The trim removed 4 bases at V and 7 bases at J, leaving 7 bases unmatched. Germline-derived CDR1 and CDR2 are SQVTM and ANQGSEA. This CDR3 is 15 amino acids long. CDR3 coding DNA: TGCAGCGTTGGGGGACAGGGGGCTCCGGGCGGGGAGCTGTTTTTT. Translation: CSVGGQGAPGGELFF.

The chain recombines TRBV6-1 with TRBJ1-1; 7 bases are shared with TRBD1. Germline-derived CDR1 and CDR2 are MNHNS and SASEGT. The CDR3 has 14 residues. V shed 2 bases and J 7 bases; nucleotides not matched to a gene: 7. The CDR3 nucleotides read TGTGCCAGCAGTGAATCGAAAAGGGGGCGTGAAGCTTTCTTT. It codes for CASSESKRGREAFF.

CDR3 residues: CASSPEPGGPALAYGYTF. The DNA of the CDR3 is TGTGCCAGCAGCCCAGAACCGGGGGGGCCGGCCTTGGCGTATGGCTACACCTTC. The genes are TRBV4-2 and TRBJ1-2; D possibly corresponds to TRBD1 (6 bases). The CDR3 is 18 residues long. The V gene's germline CDR1 is LGHNA and CDR2 YNFKEQ. Between the trimmed V and J ends, which lost 4 bases and 5 bases, there was a span of 26 bases.